The 7 T cell receptor beta chains given below trace back to one sample, sequenced in a study of cytomegalovirus exposure and HLA in healthy donors. The PCR ran on 60 Vbeta and 13 Jbeta primers. TCRdb's table, derived via immunoSEQ multiplex PCR, lists solely in-frame clones and lacks some. Counted here are some 130,000 clones, about 80% occurring once; the ten biggest clones make up around 6.3%. Sequences were obtained from PBMCs. The receptors originated from a man in his forties in good health and CMV-seropositive.

The rearrangement links TRBV28 to TRBJ1-2; unclear D gene. The V end lost 4 bases, the J end lost 3 bases, and 3 bases lay between the germline ends. This CDR3 region has 11 residues. Germline values: CDR1 MDHEN, CDR2 SYDVKM. CDR3 nucleotides: TGTGCCAGCAGTTCCGACTATGGCTACACCTTC. Amino acids: CASSSDYGYTF.

V usage is TRBV7-6 and J usage is TRBJ2-7, with D perhaps TRBD2 (5 bases). CDR1 is SGHVS and CDR2 is FNYEAQ in the germline V gene. With 2 bases removed from V and 7 bases from J, the gap between germline ends came to 12 bases. CDR3 size: 13 residues. CDR3 amino acids: CASSLRGSPEQYF. The CDR3 DNA reads as TGTGCCAGCAGCTTACGGGGATCCCCAGAGCAGTACTTC.

The gene calls are TRBV7-9 and TRBJ2-3; 9 nucleotides agree with TRBD2. The germline gives CDR1 SEHNR, CDR2 FQNEAQ (reference sequence). V lost 4 bases and J lost 5; bases outside the gene matches: 4. CDR3 length: 14 residues. The CDR3 spells CASSSGLAVDTQYF. The CDR3 bases are TGTGCCAGCAGCTCGGGACTAGCAGTAGATACGCAGTATTTT.

The table lists this clone with a few counts. The chain has TRBV7-2 and TRBJ2-1; possible D gene TRBD2, 6 bases. The CDR3 sequence is 15 residues long. Germline V gives CDR1 SGHTA, CDR2 FQGNSA. V was trimmed by 6 bases and J by 9 bases, leaving 21 bases between them. The CDR3 loop reads CASRRDSSGSGEQFF. The DNA of the CDR3 is TGTGCCAGCAGACGGGACTCCTCCGGCTCGGGTGAGCAGTTCTTC. The full variable domain, with the rest looked up from reference TRBV7-2 and TRBJ2-1, is GAGVSQSPSNKVTEKGKDVELRCDPISGHTALYWYRQSLGQGLEFLIYFQGNSAPDKSGLPSDRFSAERTGGSVSTLTIQRTQQEDSAVYLCASRRDSSGSGEQFFGPGTRLTVL.

Only one count was recorded for this clone. The V gene is TRBV7-9, the J gene TRBJ1-1, with D maybe TRBD1 (5 bases). The CDR3 has 14 amino acids. In germline, CDR1 is SEHNR, CDR2 FQNEAQ (reference sequence). Trimming left V 4 bases short and J 7 bases short, with 16 bases between. CDR3 DNA sequence: TGTGCCAGCAGCTACCGTGATCCGGGGGGTGAAGCTTTCTTT. Translating gives CASSYRDPGGEAFF.

This clone appeared a few times. The chain employs TRBV30 and TRBJ2-2, with a possible D match to TRBD2 (6 bases). Per the germline V gene, CDR1 is GTSNPN and CDR2 is SVGIG (reference sequence). Trimming took off 0 bases at V and 7 bases at J, with 9 bases between the two ends. The CDR3 is 13 residues long. The CDR3 sequence is CAWSVRLGGELFF. The CDR3 region has the DNA TGTGCCTGGAGTGTACGACTAGGCGGGGAGCTGTTTTTT.

V and J are TRBV25-1 and TRBJ2-3; tentatively, D is TRBD2 (6 bases). This CDR3 contains 16 residues. Germline lookup yields CDR1 MGHDK and CDR2 SYGVNS. The V and J ends lost 4 bases and 2 bases respectively, with 16 bases between them. Written as DNA, the CDR3 is TGTGCCAGCAGTGGGGCGGAGGGGAAAGTCACAGATACGCAGTATTTT. This translates into CASSGAEGKVTDTQYF.